Sequencing of this T cell receptor (beta chain) was carried out in a study of cytomegalovirus exposure and HLA in healthy donors. From the 120-subject validation cohort, which was separate from the roughly 700-subject first cohort, the donors were drawn. The CDR3 length is 16 residues. Germline V gene lookup returns CDR1 SGDLS and CDR2 YYNGEE. V dropped 2 bases and J dropped 7; count of bases not matched to a gene: 6. TCRdb's copy holds only in-frame clones and misses some; the assay was immunoSEQ multiplex PCR. The sample contains tens of thousands of clones, roughly 90% of which appear only once. This TCR was sampled from a man younger than 45 in good health and CMV-seronegative. This chain joins TRBV9 and TRBJ1-4; TRBD1 agrees at 12 bases. The sequencing input was PBMCs. CDR3 DNA: TGTGCCAGCAGCGTGACGGGACAGGGGGCGAGTGAAAAACTGTTTTTT. Residues: CASSVTGQGASEKLFF.